This TCR beta chain was profiled in a study of blood T cells in healthy people across ages. Study results and limitations: Not knowing donor CMV status may have confounded expanded clonotype changes. The long-lived group displayed more naive CD4+ cells, plus higher diversity, than the aged donors did.

The length of the CDR3 is 16 residues. V was pared by 3 bases and J by 7 bases, with 18 bases between. Researchers isolated at least 7 million PBMCs per sample. A second PCR, run for about 6 to 11 cycles, used a sample-barcoded 5' primer plus a J-beta primer mix. Via MiXCR, TCRdb re-called the 5' RACE reads, giving one row per CDR3 protein. Of more than 1,400,000 distinct CDR3 sequences listed, approximately 40% are singletons. Notes on this clonotype: The antigen remains unidentified.

The sequence derives from a woman under 30 in good health. The sequenced material came from blood. The rearrangement links TRBV12-3 or TRBV12-4 to TRBJ1-4; D unclear. The CDR3 sequence is CASSLGGKGNGEKLFF. For the CDR3, the DNA is TGTGCCAGCAGTTTGGGCGGGAAAGGTAATGGTGAAAAACTGTTTTTT.